This is a list of T cell receptor beta chains from one sample in a study of graft-versus-host responses after intestinal transplantation. These receptors' targets are unknown. The method was immunoSEQ multiplex PCR; TCRdb's version includes in-frame clones alone and lacks a portion of them. Among 130,000 to 150,000 clones listed, 85% to 95% were seen once. Material: unstimulated CD4+ T cells sorted from spleen or lymph node cells, obtained before intestinal transplant. The receptors originated from a human donor who received an intestinal transplant. The CDR3 runs from the conserved cysteine through the conserved F or W. The D gene is left open where the match is weak. Part of the rows lack a size; the others show once, few, many or a class for expanded clones.

clone size	D gene	J gene	V gene	CDR3 protein	CDR3 DNA
-	TRBD2	TRBJ2-7	TRBV5-6	CASSFALAGGIEQYF	TGTGCCAGCAGCTTCGCGCTAGCGGGAGGAATTGAGCAGTACTTC
few	-	TRBJ1-1	TRBV6-7	CASSYLEAFF	TGTGCCAGCAGTTACTTAGAAGCTTTCTTT
-	TRBD2	TRBJ2-3	TRBV5-8	CASSLRLAGSTDTQYF	TGTGCCAGCAGCCTTCGACTAGCGGGTAGCACAGATACGCAGTATTTT
-	TRBD1	TRBJ2-6	TRBV6-6	CASITGTASGANVLTF	TGTGCCAGCATTACCGGGACAGCCTCTGGGGCCAACGTCCTGACTTTC
-	-	TRBJ2-1	TRBV7-3	CASSLIPSGNEQFF	TGTGCCAGCAGCTTAATCCCTTCGGGGAATGAGCAGTTCTTC
-	-	TRBJ1-1	TRBV7-8	CASSHRRTGNTEAFF	TGTGCCAGCAGCCATCGTCGGACGGGAAACACTGAAGCTTTCTTT
-	-	TRBJ1-1	TRBV7-9	CASSLAITGEAFF	TGTGCCAGCAGCTTAGCTATTACAGGCGAAGCTTTCTTT
once	TRBD1	TRBJ1-1	TRBV19	CASMGQGAGDTEAFF	TGTGCCAGTATGGGACAGGGGGCGGGGGACACTGAAGCTTTCTTT
-	-	TRBJ2-5	TRBV5-1	CASRLGQETQYF	TGCGCCAGCAGACTGGGACAAGAGACCCAGTACTTC
-	-	TRBJ2-5	TRBV6-5	CASSYPRFGEQETQYF	TGTGCCAGCAGTTACCCGAGATTTGGAGAGCAAGAGACCCAGTACTTC
-	-	TRBJ1-2	TRBV28	CATTSLGRGGYGYTF	TGTGCCACCACCTCCCTAGGGCGGGGTGGCTATGGCTACACCTTC
once	-	TRBJ2-6	TRBV5-5	CASSFRVTGANVLTF	TGTGCCAGCAGCTTTAGGGTGACTGGGGCCAACGTCCTGACTTTC
-	-	TRBJ1-3	TRBV25-1	CASRGRADTIYF	TGTGCCAGCAGAGGCAGGGCCGACACCATATATTTT
-	TRBD2	TRBJ2-7	TRBV27	CASSQALAGVFEQYF	TGTGCCAGCAGTCAGGCCCTAGCGGGAGTCTTCGAGCAGTACTTC
-	-	TRBJ2-3	TRBV5-6	CASSPYSTDTQYF	TGTGCCAGCAGTCCTTATTCCACAGATACGCAGTATTTT
-	-	TRBJ1-5	TRBV28	CASSLTDGVNSNQPQHF	TGTGCCAGCAGTTTAACAGATGGGGTGAATAGCAATCAGCCCCAGCATTTT
-	TRBD2	TRBJ2-3	TRBV19	CASSMAGGGNTQYF	TGTGCCAGTAGTATGGCGGGAGGGGGAAATACGCAGTATTTT
-	TRBD1	TRBJ1-5	TRBV28	CASILRQGSQPQHF	TGTGCCAGCATCCTTAGACAGGGGTCCCAGCCCCAGCATTTT
-	TRBD1	TRBJ2-7	TRBV5-1	CASSSRAGQGSYEQYF	TGCGCCAGCAGCTCCCGGGCGGGACAGGGCTCCTACGAGCAGTACTTC
-	-	TRBJ2-5	TRBV4-2	CASSQGRVSNAGQETQYF	TGTGCCAGCAGCCAAGGTCGAGTGTCAAATGCGGGGCAAGAGACCCAGTACTTC
-	TRBD1	TRBJ2-7	TRBV10-3	CAISGQGTYEQYF	TGTGCCATCTCGGGACAGGGGACATACGAGCAGTACTTC
-	-	TRBJ2-7	TRBV2	CASSGHVNSAGEQYF	TGTGCCAGCAGTGGTCATGTGAACTCGGCAGGCGAGCAGTACTTC
-	-	TRBJ1-4	TRBV6-5	CASSYSLGENLFF	TGTGCCAGCAGTTACTCCTTGGGAGAAAATCTGTTTTTT
-	TRBD1	TRBJ2-1	TRBV12-5	CASGPDRGWSNEQFF	TGTGCTAGTGGGCCTGACAGGGGATGGAGCAATGAGCAGTTCTTC
-	-	TRBJ2-6	TRBV5-6	CASGAVSGANVLTF	TGTGCCAGCGGCGCTGTCTCTGGGGCCAACGTCCTGACTTTC
-	-	TRBJ2-1	TRBV10-1	CASSDLEAPTSEQFF	TGCGCCAGCAGTGACTTGGAAGCTCCTACGAGCGAGCAGTTCTTC
-	-	TRBJ1-3	TRBV6-5	CASSTDSTSGNTIYF	TGTGCCAGCAGCACCGACAGCACCTCTGGAAACACCATATATTTT
-	-	TRBJ2-7	TRBV4-1	CASSQDTSWGEQYF	TGCGCCAGCAGCCAAGATACTTCCTGGGGCGAGCAGTACTTC
few	-	TRBJ2-3	TRBV9	CASSVVGGLTGTDTQYF	TGTGCCAGCAGCGTAGTTGGGGGACTCACAGGGACAGATACGCAGTATTTT
-	TRBD2	TRBJ2-1	TRBV2	CASNGGRGLALRNEQFF	TGTGCCAGCAACGGAGGTAGGGGACTAGCCCTTCGGAATGAGCAGTTCTTC
once	-	TRBJ1-2	TRBV2	CASRRAGVNYGYTF	TGTGCCAGCCGACGGGCGGGGGTTAACTATGGCTACACCTTC
-	-	TRBJ2-5	TRBV5-8	CASSLGTTQYF	TGTGCCAGCAGCTTAGGGACGACCCAGTACTTC
-	-	TRBJ2-7	TRBV6-6	CASSPKGPEQYF	TGTGCCAGCTCCCCAAAAGGGCCCGAGCAGTACTTC
-	-	TRBJ1-1	TRBV19	CASSMRGGPMNTEAFF	TGTGCCAGTAGTATGAGGGGGGGACCCATGAACACTGAAGCTTTCTTT
-	-	TRBJ1-6	TRBV11-2	CASSLRAGRDSPLHF	TGTGCCAGCAGCCTAAGGGCGGGGCGCGATTCACCCCTCCACTTT
-	-	TRBJ1-2	TRBV7-8	CASSPRPSGHGYTF	TGTGCCAGCAGCCCACGGCCCAGCGGGCATGGCTACACCTTC
once	TRBD1	TRBJ2-1	TRBV7-3	CASSLGTGYNEQFF	TGTGCCAGCAGCTTAGGGACAGGGTACAATGAGCAGTTCTTC
-	-	TRBJ2-2	TRBV10-1	CASSDRQNTGELFF	TGCGCCAGCAGTGACAGGCAGAACACCGGGGAGCTGTTTTTT
-	-	TRBJ1-4	TRBV6-1	CASSLGGKLFF	TGTGCCAGTTCCCTGGGCGGAAAACTGTTTTTT
-	-	TRBJ2-1	TRBV2	CASSEEEGPNNEQFF	TGTGCCAGCAGTGAAGAGGAGGGACCAAACAATGAGCAGTTCTTC
-	TRBD2	TRBJ2-7	TRBV29-1	CSVQGLAEQYF	TGCAGCGTCCAAGGACTAGCCGAGCAGTACTTC
-	TRBD2	TRBJ2-5	TRBV9	CASSVDVSGSTVAETQYF	TGTGCCAGCAGCGTAGATGTTAGCGGGAGTACCGTGGCAGAGACCCAGTACTTC
-	-	TRBJ2-5	TRBV30	CAWSVLGHFQETQYF	TGTGCCTGGAGTGTACTGGGGCACTTTCAAGAGACCCAGTACTTC
-	TRBD2	TRBJ2-1	TRBV5-6	CASSLLAGTPYNEQFF	TGTGCCAGCAGCTTATTAGCGGGAACCCCCTACAATGAGCAGTTCTTC
-	-	TRBJ2-2	TRBV19	CASSSAGTGNTGELFF	TGTGCCAGTAGTTCCGCCGGGACGGGCAACACCGGGGAGCTGTTTTTT
once	-	TRBJ2-3	TRBV9	CASSPGTGTDTQYF	TGTGCCAGCAGCCCCGGGACTGGCACAGATACGCAGTATTTT
-	TRBD2	TRBJ2-5	TRBV4-2	CASSQEPSGRGETQYF	TGTGCCAGCAGCCAAGAACCCAGCGGGAGGGGTGAGACCCAGTACTTC
-	-	TRBJ2-3	TRBV7-7	CASSQGSADTQYF	TGTGCTAGCAGCCAGGGGAGTGCAGATACGCAGTATTTT
-	TRBD2	TRBJ2-1	TRBV5-1	CASSLAGAGGLIF	TGCGCCAGCAGCTTGGCCGGAGCGGGAGGACTGATCTTC
-	TRBD2	TRBJ2-7	TRBV5-1	CASSFGLAGAGDSYEQYF	TGCGCCAGCAGCTTCGGACTAGCGGGAGCGGGGGACTCCTACGAGCAGTACTTC
-	-	TRBJ1-5	TRBV27	CASSLDQGPLNQPQHF	TGTGCCAGCAGTTTAGATCAGGGGCCTCTCAATCAGCCCCAGCATTTT
-	-	TRBJ1-2	TRBV27	CASSIQRWRGYTF	TGTGCCAGCAGTATCCAACGGTGGCGGGGCTACACCTTC
-	-	TRBJ2-7	TRBV28	CASRGSYYEQYF	TGTGCCAGCAGAGGGAGTTACTACGAGCAGTACTTC